This T cell receptor (beta chain) derives from a study of beta chain features in type 1 diabetes. The authors reverse transcribed all of the isolated RNA, so sequencing captured expressed TCRB transcripts. Profiled with immunoSEQ multiplex PCR; TCRdb holds only in-frame clones, not every one. Of 970,000 or so clones listed, around a sixth were seen once; the top ten hold around 0.02%. The CDR3 has 12 amino acids. V was pared by 8 bases and J by 4 bases, with 11 bases between. CDR1 is MDHEN, CDR2 SYDVKM, per germline. Sequenced input: naive CD4+ T cells from blood. The origin of this receptor is a woman aged 18-30 years in good health. The chain links TRBV28 to TRBJ1-2, with D uncertain. In nucleotides, the CDR3 is TGTGCCAGCGGCCACGGTGGCTATGGCTACACCTTC. It specifies CASGHGGYGYTF.